This T cell receptor beta chain was identified in a study of control samples from healthy donors and cancer patients. This CDR3 region has 13 residues. Germline CDR1 LNHDA, CDR2 SQIVND (reference sequence). V lost 6 bases and J lost 0, with 3 bases in between. Clones were sequenced by immunoSEQ multiplex PCR, and TCRdb holds only the in-frame ones, with some missing. This table has approximately 100,000 clones, around nine tenths appearing once. This TCR was recovered from a man younger than 45 in good health. The V and J genes are TRBV19 and TRBJ2-6; D not resolved. Sequencing was performed on blood. The CDR3 nucleotides are TGTGCCAGTAGAAACTCTGGGGCCAACGTCCTGACTTTC. It translates to CASRNSGANVLTF.